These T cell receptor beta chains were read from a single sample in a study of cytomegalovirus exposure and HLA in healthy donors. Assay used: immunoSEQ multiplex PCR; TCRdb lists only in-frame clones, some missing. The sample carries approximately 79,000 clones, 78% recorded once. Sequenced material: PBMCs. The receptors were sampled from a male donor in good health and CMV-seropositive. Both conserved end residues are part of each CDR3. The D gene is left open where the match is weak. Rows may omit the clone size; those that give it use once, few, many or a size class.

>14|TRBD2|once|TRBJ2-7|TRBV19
CASSPVAGGVEQYF
TGTGCCAGTAGTCCAGTAGCGGGGGGTGTTGAGCAGTACTTC
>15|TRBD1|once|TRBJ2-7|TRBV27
CASSLSGTGSYEQYF
TGTGCCAGCAGTTTATCTGGGACAGGGTCCTACGAGCAGTACTTC
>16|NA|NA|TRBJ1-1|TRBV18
CASSPRQAVVNTEAFF
TGTGCCAGCTCACCCCGACAGGCAGTAGTGAACACTGAAGCTTTCTTT
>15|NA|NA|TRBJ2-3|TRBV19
CASALRFGAGDTQYF
TGTGCCAGTGCCCTCCGTTTTGGGGCAGGAGATACGCAGTATTTT
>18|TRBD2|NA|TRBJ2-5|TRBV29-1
CSVDELGLAGLGGETQYF
TGCAGCGTTGATGAACTCGGACTAGCGGGGTTGGGTGGGGAGACCCAGTACTTC
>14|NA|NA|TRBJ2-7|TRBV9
CASSPRQGSYEQYF
TGTGCCAGCAGCCCACGGCAGGGCTCCTACGAGCAGTACTTC
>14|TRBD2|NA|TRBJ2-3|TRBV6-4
CASSSGGEADTQYF
TGTGCCAGCAGTAGCGGGGGCGAGGCAGATACGCAGTATTTT
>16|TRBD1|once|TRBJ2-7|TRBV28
CASSLIPGTGRGEQYF
TGTGCCAGCAGTTTGATTCCCGGGACAGGGCGAGGCGAGCAGTACTTC
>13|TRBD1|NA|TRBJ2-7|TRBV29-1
CSARQGRSYEQYF
TGCAGCGCTAGACAGGGTAGGTCCTACGAGCAGTACTTC
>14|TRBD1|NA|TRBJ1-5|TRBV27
CASSSRGRGQPQHF
TGTGCCAGCAGTTCGAGGGGGCGTGGTCAGCCCCAGCATTTT
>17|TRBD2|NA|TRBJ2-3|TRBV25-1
CASSGRGGDYYTDTQYF
TGTGCCAGCAGTGGTCGGGGGGGGGACTACTACACAGATACGCAGTATTTT
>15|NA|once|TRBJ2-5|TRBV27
CASSPTTGGWETQYF
TGTGCCAGCAGTCCTACGACGGGGGGCTGGGAGACCCAGTACTTC
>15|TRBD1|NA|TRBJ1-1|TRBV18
CASSPQGTGHTEAFF
TGTGCCAGCTCACCACAGGGGACAGGGCACACTGAAGCTTTCTTT
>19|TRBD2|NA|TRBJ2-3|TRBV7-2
CASSLGWLRRGKLTDTQYF
TGTGCCAGCAGCTTAGGATGGCTGAGGCGGGGGAAGCTCACAGATACGCAGTATTTT
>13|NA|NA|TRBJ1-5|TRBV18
CASSTVGNQPQHF
TGTGCCAGCTCAACAGTCGGCAATCAGCCCCAGCATTTT
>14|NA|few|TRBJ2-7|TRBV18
CASSPAGSSYEQYF
TGTGCCAGCTCACCAGCCGGTAGCTCCTACGAGCAGTACTTC
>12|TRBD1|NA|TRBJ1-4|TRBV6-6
CASRYRGEKLFF
TGTGCCAGCAGATACAGGGGTGAAAAACTGTTTTTT
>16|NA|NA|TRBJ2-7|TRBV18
CASSPLWVGAAYEQYF
TGTGCCAGCTCACCATTATGGGTGGGAGCAGCCTACGAGCAGTACTTC
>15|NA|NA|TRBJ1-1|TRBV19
CASSIDGKGWTEAFF
TGTGCCAGTAGTATAGATGGAAAGGGGTGGACTGAAGCTTTCTTT
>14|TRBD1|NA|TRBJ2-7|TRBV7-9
CASSYGQGIYEQYF
TGTGCCAGCAGCTACGGACAGGGAATCTACGAGCAGTACTTC